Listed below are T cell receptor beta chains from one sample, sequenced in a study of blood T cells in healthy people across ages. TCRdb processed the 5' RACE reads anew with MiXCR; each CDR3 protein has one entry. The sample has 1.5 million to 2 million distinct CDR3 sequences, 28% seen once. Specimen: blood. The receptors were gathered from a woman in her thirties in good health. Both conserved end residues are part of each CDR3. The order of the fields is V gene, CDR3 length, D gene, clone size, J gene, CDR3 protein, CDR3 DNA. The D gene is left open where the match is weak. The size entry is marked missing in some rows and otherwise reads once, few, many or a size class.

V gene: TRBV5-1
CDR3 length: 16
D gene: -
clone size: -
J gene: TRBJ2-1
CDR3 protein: CASSSTSGLSYNEQFF
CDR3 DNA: TGCGCCAGCAGCTCCACCTCCGGACTCTCCTACAATGAGCAGTTCTTC

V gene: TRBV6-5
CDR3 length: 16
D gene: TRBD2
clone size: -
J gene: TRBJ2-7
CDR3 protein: CASSSNGQRGTYEQYF
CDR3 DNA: TGTGCCAGCAGCTCGAATGGCCAGCGGGGCACCTACGAGCAGTACTTC

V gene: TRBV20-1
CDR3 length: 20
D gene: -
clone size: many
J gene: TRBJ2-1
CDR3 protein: CSARDIGAGRRGTHGNEQFF
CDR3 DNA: TGCAGTGCTAGAGATATCGGCGCAGGGCGAAGGGGCACACACGGCAATGAGCAGTTCTTC

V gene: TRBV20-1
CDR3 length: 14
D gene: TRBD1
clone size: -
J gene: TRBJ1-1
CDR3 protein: CSARTGGIGTEAFF
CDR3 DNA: TGCAGTGCTAGAACAGGGGGGATCGGAACTGAAGCTTTCTTT

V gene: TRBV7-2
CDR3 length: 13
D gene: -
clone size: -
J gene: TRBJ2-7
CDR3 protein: CASSRQGLVEQYF
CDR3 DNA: TGTGCCAGCAGCCGCCAGGGGCTTGTCGAGCAGTACTTC

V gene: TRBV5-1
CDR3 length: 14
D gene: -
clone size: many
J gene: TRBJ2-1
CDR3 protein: CASSLGTDYNEQFF
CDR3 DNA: TGCGCCAGCAGCCTGGGGACCGACTACAATGAGCAGTTCTTC

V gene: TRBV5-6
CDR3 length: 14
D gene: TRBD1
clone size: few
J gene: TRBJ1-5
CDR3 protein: CASSYGTGGLPQHF
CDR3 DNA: TGTGCCAGCAGCTACGGGACAGGGGGTCTGCCCCAGCATTTT

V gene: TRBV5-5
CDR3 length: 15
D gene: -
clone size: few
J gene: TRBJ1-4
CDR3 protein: CASSPAPATNEKLFF
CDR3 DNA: TGTGCCAGCAGCCCGGCCCCTGCAACTAATGAAAAACTGTTTTTT

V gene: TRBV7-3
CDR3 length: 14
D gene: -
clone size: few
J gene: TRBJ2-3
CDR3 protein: CASSPGGPKDTQYF
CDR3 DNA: TGTGCCAGCAGCCCCGGGGGGCCCAAAGATACGCAGTATTTT

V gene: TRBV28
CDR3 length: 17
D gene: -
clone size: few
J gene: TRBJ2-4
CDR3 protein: CASSSGRWAAAKNIQYF
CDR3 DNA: TGTGCCAGCAGCAGTGGGAGGTGGGCAGCGGCCAAAAACATTCAGTACTTC

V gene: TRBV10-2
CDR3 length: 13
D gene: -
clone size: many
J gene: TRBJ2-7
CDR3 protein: CASQMGGNYEQYF
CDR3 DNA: TGCGCCAGCCAGATGGGGGGTAACTACGAGCAGTACTTC

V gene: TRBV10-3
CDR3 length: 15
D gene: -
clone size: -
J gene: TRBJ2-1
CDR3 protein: CAISRIESSYNEQFF
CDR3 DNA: TGTGCCATCAGTCGAATTGAGAGCTCCTACAATGAGCAGTTCTTC

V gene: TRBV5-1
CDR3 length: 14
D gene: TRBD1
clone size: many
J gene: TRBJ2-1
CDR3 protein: CASSWGQGVNEQFF
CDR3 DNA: TGCGCCAGCAGCTGGGGTCAGGGGGTAAATGAGCAGTTCTTC

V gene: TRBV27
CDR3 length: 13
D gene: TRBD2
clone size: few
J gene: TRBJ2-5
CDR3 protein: CASSLRNGRGQYF
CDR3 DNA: TGTGCCAGCAGTTTACGGAACGGGAGGGGGCAGTACTTC

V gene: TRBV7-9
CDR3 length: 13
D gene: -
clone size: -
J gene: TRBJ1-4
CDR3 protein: CASSLAEIEKLFF
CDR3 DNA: TGTGCCAGCAGCTTAGCAGAGATAGAAAAACTGTTTTTT

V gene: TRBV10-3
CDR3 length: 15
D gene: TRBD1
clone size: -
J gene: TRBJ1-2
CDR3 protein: CAISESGQGARGYTF
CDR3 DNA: TGTGCCATCAGTGAGTCTGGACAGGGGGCGCGGGGCTACACCTTC

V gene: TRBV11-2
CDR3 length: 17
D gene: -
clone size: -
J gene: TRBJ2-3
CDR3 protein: CASSLVPPPGGLDTQYF
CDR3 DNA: TGTGCCAGCAGCTTGGTTCCCCCCCCTGGGGGTTTAGATACGCAGTATTTT

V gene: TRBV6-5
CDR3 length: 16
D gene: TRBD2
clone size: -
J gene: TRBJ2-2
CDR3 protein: CASRVSGTRNTGELFF
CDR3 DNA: TGTGCCAGCAGGGTCAGCGGGACCCGAAACACCGGGGAGCTGTTTTTT

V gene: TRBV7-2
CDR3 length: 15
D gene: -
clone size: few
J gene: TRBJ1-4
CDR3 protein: CASSLASGRREKLFF
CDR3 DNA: TGTGCCAGCAGCTTAGCTAGCGGACGGCGGGAAAAACTGTTTTTT

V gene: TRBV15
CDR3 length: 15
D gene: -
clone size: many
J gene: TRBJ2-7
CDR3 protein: CATSRRDPISYEQYF
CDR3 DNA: TGTGCCACCAGCAGACGAGACCCTATATCCTACGAGCAGTACTTC

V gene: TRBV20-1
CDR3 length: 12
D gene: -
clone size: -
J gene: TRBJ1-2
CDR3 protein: CSAPRDVPGYTF
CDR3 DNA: TGCAGTGCCCCTAGGGACGTTCCTGGCTACACCTTC

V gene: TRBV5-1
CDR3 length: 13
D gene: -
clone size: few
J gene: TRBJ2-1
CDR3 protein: CASSGGADNEQFF
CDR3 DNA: TGCGCCAGCAGCGGGGGGGCAGACAATGAGCAGTTCTTC

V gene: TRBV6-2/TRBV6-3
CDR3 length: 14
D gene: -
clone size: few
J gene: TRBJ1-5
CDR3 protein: CASRGTPGNQPQHF
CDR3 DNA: TGTGCCAGCAGAGGGACCCCGGGCAATCAGCCCCAGCATTTT

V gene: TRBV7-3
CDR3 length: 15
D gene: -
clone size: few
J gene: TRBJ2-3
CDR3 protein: CASSPNLSGTDTQYF
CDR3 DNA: TGTGCCAGCAGCCCCAACCTTTCTGGCACAGATACGCAGTATTTT

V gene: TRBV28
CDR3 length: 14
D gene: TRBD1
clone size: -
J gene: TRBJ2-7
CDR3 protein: CASSNRDRNNEQYF
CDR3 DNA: TGTGCCAGCAGTAACCGGGACAGGAACAATGAGCAGTACTTC

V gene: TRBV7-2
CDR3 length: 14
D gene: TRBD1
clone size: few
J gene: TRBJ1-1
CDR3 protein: CASSTDRVNTEAFF
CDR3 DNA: TGTGCCAGCAGCACGGACAGGGTGAACACTGAAGCTTTCTTT

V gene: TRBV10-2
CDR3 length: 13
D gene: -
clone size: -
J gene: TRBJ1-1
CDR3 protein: CASSESRRPEAFF
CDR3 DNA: TGCGCCAGCAGTGAGTCCCGACGCCCTGAAGCTTTCTTT

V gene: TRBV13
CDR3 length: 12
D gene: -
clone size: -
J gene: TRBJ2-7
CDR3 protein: CAGSTSPYEQYF
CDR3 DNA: TGTGCCGGCAGCACCAGCCCCTACGAGCAGTACTTC

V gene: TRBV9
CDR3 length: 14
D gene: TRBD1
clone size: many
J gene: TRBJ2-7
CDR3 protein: CASSFRDRNHEQYF
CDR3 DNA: TGTGCCAGCAGTTTCCGGGACAGGAACCACGAGCAGTACTTC

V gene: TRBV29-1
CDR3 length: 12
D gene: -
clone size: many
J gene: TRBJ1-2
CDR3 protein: CSVGVRNYGYTF
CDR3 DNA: TGCAGCGTGGGGGTCCGGAACTATGGCTACACCTTC

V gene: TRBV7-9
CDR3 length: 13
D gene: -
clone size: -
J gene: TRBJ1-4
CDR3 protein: CASSLDLGGRLFF
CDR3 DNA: TGTGCCAGCAGCTTAGATCTGGGAGGAAGACTGTTTTTT

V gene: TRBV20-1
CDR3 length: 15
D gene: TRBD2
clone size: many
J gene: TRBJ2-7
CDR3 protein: CSATGKASGIYEQYF
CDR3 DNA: TGCAGTGCAACTGGTAAGGCTAGCGGTATCTACGAGCAGTACTTC

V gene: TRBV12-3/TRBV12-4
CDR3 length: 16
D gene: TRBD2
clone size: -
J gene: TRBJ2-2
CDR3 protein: CASTPGLAGDTGELFF
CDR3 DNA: TGTGCCAGCACCCCGGGACTAGCGGGAGATACCGGGGAGCTGTTTTTT

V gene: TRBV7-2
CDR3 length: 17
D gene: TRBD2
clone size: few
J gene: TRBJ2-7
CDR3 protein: CASSSSAGGGIFYEQYF
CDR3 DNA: TGTGCCAGCAGCTCTAGTGCCGGGGGGGGAATCTTCTACGAGCAGTACTTC

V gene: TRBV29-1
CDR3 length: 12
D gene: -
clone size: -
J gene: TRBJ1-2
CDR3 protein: CSAKRGGDSYTF
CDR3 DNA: TGCAGCGCCAAGCGGGGGGGCGACAGCTACACCTTC

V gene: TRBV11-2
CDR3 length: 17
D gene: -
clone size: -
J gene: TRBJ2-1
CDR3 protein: CASSSLAGGTDYNEQFF
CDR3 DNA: TGTGCCAGCAGCTCACTAGCCGGTGGGACAGACTACAATGAGCAGTTCTTC

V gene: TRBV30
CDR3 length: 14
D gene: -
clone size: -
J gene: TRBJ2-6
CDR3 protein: CAWRFLGGANVLTF
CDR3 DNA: TGTGCCTGGAGGTTCCTGGGGGGGGCCAACGTCCTGACTTTC

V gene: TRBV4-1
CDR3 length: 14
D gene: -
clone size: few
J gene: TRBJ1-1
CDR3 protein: CASSQGVGDTEAFF
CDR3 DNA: TGCGCCAGCAGCCAAGGAGTTGGGGACACTGAAGCTTTCTTT

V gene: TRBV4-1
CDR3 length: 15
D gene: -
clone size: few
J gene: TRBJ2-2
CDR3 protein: CASSPGSNWAGELFF
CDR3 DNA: TGCGCCAGCAGCCCAGGGTCTAACTGGGCCGGGGAGCTGTTTTTT

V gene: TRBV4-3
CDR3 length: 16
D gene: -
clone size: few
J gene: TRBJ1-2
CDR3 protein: CASSQDPDGRYYGYTF
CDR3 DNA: TGCGCCAGCAGCCAAGATCCTGACGGACGGTACTATGGCTACACCTTC

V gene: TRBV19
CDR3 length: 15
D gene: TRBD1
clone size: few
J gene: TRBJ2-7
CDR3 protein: CASSITGQGMYEQYF
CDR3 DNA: TGTGCCAGTAGTATAACGGGACAGGGTATGTACGAGCAGTACTTC

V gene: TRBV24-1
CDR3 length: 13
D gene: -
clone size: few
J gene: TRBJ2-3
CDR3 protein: CATSVSATDTQYF
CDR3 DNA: TGTGCCACCAGTGTTTCAGCGACAGATACGCAGTATTTT

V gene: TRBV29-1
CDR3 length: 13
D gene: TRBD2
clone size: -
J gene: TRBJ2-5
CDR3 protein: CSVRGGYQETQYF
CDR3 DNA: TGCAGCGTGCGGGGGGGGTACCAAGAGACCCAGTACTTC

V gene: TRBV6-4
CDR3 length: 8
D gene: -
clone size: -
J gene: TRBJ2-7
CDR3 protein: CAISRPYF
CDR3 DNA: TGTGCCATCTCACGCCCGTACTTC

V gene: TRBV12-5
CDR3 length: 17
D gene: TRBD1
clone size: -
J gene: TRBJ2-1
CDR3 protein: CASGFVGTGGGYNEQFF
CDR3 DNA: TGTGCTAGTGGCTTCGTTGGGACAGGGGGCGGATACAATGAGCAGTTCTTC

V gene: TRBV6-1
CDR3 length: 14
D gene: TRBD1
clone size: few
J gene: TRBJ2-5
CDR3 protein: CASSDWGQQETQYF
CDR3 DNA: TGTGCCAGCAGTGACTGGGGACAGCAAGAGACCCAGTACTTC